This T cell receptor beta chain was captured in a study of T cells in Graves' hyperthyroidism and ophthalmopathy. Study background: Peripheral blood was secured at the point of initial diagnosis, before any treatment. Study-level findings and limits: Ophthalmopathy cases were set apart from stable hyperthyroidism by a 13 V-J model.

Germline assignment: CDR1 KGHDR and CDR2 SFDVKD. The CDR3 consists of 17 residues. V trimming: 2 bases; J trimming: 4 bases; junction bases outside the gene matches: 7. From RNA transcripts, TCR beta CDR3 regions were amplified. A set of HTBI primers served as the primers for a first-round RT-PCR of the TCR CDR3. TCRdb re-called the multiplex PCR reads with MiXCR, one entry per CDR3 protein. The table records 650,000 to 700,000 distinct CDR3 sequences, roughly 17% of them present only once. Fresh peripheral blood, around 9.2 ml of it, supplied the PBMCs. This clonotype was detected only a few times. The antigen remains undetermined.

V is TRBV24-1 and J is TRBJ2-2; TRBD1 agrees at 9 bases. The sample was blood. The receptor comes from a man aged 50 to 59 with Graves' hyperthyroidism. The CDR3 DNA reads as TGTGCCACCAGTGATTATCCGGGACAGGGCCGCACCGGGGAGCTGTTTTTT. It specifies CATSDYPGQGRTGELFF.